The T cell receptor beta chain under discussion was sequenced for a study of blood T cell repertoires in COVID-19. About the research overall: The samples span acute and convalescent COVID-19 from the United States, Italy and Spain. PBMCs, B-cell-depleted T cells, or T cells provided the cDNA or gDNA that made up the material.

The count of this clone is one. Original analysis: From reference gene primer amplification, estimates of nucleated cell counts were derived. Sequencing was performed with immunoSEQ multiplex PCR; in TCRdb, only in-frame clones are kept and a portion is missing. V and J calls and clone size are as listed in that table; D and trimming were resolved from the DNA. The sample has 160,000 or so clones, about four fifths seen once. Trimming removed 11 bases from V and 1 base from J, with 15 bases in between. Per germline, CDR1 MNHEY and CDR2 SMNVEV (reference sequence). The CDR3 is 13 residues long. The sample taken for sequencing was peripheral blood. The sequence derives from a man aged 70-80 years with active or convalescent COVID-19. The V and J genes are TRBV27 and TRBJ2-7; D is possibly TRBD2 (6 bases). The CDR3 sequence: CACSGTLSYEQYF. CDR3 bases: TGTGCCTGCTCCGGGACTCTGTCCTACGAGCAGTACTTC.